This T cell receptor (beta chain) was captured by sequencing in a study of blood T cell repertoires in COVID-19. Study overall: In each case, the material was cDNA or gDNA derived from T cells, B-cell-depleted T cells, or PBMCs.

Per the original data handling: Estimates of nucleated cell counts were drawn from the amplification of reference gene primers. Profiled with immunoSEQ multiplex PCR; TCRdb holds only in-frame clones, not every one. Clonal size and the V and J genes are those of that table, whereas D and trimming came from the DNA. The repertoire has approximately 480,000 clones, about nine tenths of them found once; the top ten carry about 0.65%. This CDR3 contains 16 residues. Trimming took 0 bases from V and 8 from J, leaving 20 bases between them. The germline gives CDR1 SGHDT, CDR2 YYEEEE. This receptor was identified in a young woman who had recovered from COVID-19. Sequenced: PBMCs or T cells enriched from blood (not recorded which). The chain uses TRBV5-6 and TRBJ1-1; D might be TRBD1 (5 bases). The CDR3 here is CASSLEQGDDWVEAFF. DNA of the CDR3: TGTGCCAGCAGCTTGGAGCAGGGCGATGACTGGGTGGAAGCTTTCTTT.